The T cell receptor (beta chain) under discussion was sequenced for a study of shared clonotypes between healthy human individuals. The germline CDR1 and CDR2 sequences are MNHEY and SVGAGI. CDR3 length equals 15 residues. The trim removed 4 bases at V and 5 bases at J, leaving 10 bases unmatched. Each cell subset's genomic DNA was divided evenly among several immunoSEQ plates. Sequencing was performed with immunoSEQ multiplex PCR; in TCRdb, only in-frame clones are kept and a portion is missing. The sample shows some 680,000 clones, around 73% of them seen only once. Study-level findings and limits: How much donors shared clonotypes was expected to be affected by sequencing depth.

Details on this clone: Its antigen is undetermined.

V and J are TRBV6-5 and TRBJ1-2, with TRBD1 matching over 7 bases. This TCR came from a woman between 25 and 40 years old in good health. Sequenced material: memory CD4+ T cells sorted from blood. The sample's subset: CD45RA-negative fraction. The CDR3 loop reads CASSLTGLVEYGYTF. The CDR3 DNA reads TGTGCCAGCAGTTTGACAGGGTTAGTCGAATATGGCTACACCTTC.